The 3 T cell receptor beta chains below were found in one sample sequenced in a study of T cell changes during pregnancy in multiple sclerosis. Measured with immunoSEQ multiplex PCR; TCRdb has only the in-frame clones, and not every one. The sample contains 88,000 or so clones, about 91% of which appear only once. The input for sequencing was peripheral blood, taken before pregnancy. The receptor source for this set is a female donor with multiple sclerosis, enrolled in a pregnancy study.

The V call is TRBV13, the J call TRBJ2-1; the match to TRBD2 covers 9 bases. The CDR3 length is 15 residues. The germline V gene has CDR1 PRHDT and CDR2 FYEKMQ (reference sequence). V trimming: 1 base; J trimming: 6 bases; junction bases outside the gene matches: 4. The CDR3 loop is CASSLASGGSNEQFF. In DNA, the CDR3 is TGTGCCAGCAGCTTAGCAAGCGGGGGGAGCAATGAGCAGTTCTTC.

This clone was seen only once. The chain links TRBV7-3 to TRBJ2-3; possibly TRBD1 for D (5 bases). CDR3 length: 17 amino acids. V was trimmed by 2 bases and J by 2 bases, leaving 17 bases between them. Germline CDR1 and CDR2: SGHTA and FQGTGA. The DNA for the CDR3 is TGTGCCAGCAGCTTATCTCCCGACAGATTGCACACAGATACGCAGTATTTT. Translation: CASSLSPDRLHTDTQYF. The full variable domain, completed using reference TRBV7-3 and TRBJ2-3, is GAGVSQTPSNKVTEKGKYVELRCDPISGHTALYWYRQSLGQGPEFLIYFQGTGAADDSGLPNDRFFAVRPEGSVSTLKIQRTERGDSAVYLCASSLSPDRLHTDTQYFGPGTRLTVL.

This clone was seen once. The CDR3 nucleotides read TGTGCCAGCTCACTACAGGGCATCCTCAGCACTGAAGCTTTCTTT. Encoded protein: CASSLQGILSTEAFF. The rearrangement uses TRBV18 and TRBJ1-1, with D possibly being TRBD1 (6 bases). V was clipped by 4 bases and J by 4 bases, with 16 bases between them. Per germline, CDR1 KGHSH and CDR2 LQKENI. The length of the CDR3 is 15 residues.